Sequencing of this TCR beta chain was carried out in a study of CD8 T cells in Susac syndrome. In contrast to the negatively isolated CD8+ and CD4+ T cells, TEMRA cells were FACS-enriched. Germline V gives CDR1 MNHNY, CDR2 SVGAGI (reference sequence). Deletions cut 2 bases from V and 4 bases from J, with 13 bases between. This CDR3 has 15 residues. RNA amounts of about 0.45 to 1 ug underwent reverse transcription with random hexamers. Amplification of TCR beta CDR3 spanned 54 Vbeta and 13 Jbeta via immunoSEQ multiplex PCR. TCRdb used MiXCR to reprocess the immunoSEQ multiplex PCR reads, holding one entry per CDR3 protein. This table holds around 200,000 distinct CDR3 sequences, 90% to 95% found once.

The chain uses TRBV6-6 and TRBJ2-3, with a weak D call TRBD2 (7 bases). Sequenced sample: CD4+ T cells from PBMCs. The receptor's source is a human donor in good health. DNA for the CDR3: TGTGCCAGCAGTTACGGGGGGGCCCAGGCAGATACGCAGTATTTT. Its translation: CASSYGGAQADTQYF.